This T cell receptor (beta chain) was profiled in a study of blood T cell repertoires in COVID-19. As for the study in general: The study drew acute and convalescent COVID-19 samples from the United States, Italy and Spain. PBMCs, B-cell-depleted T cells, or T cells provided the cDNA or gDNA that made up the material.

CDR3 length: 14 amino acids. Trimming took off 3 bases at V and 1 base at J, with 10 bases between the two ends. CDR1 SGHNT and CDR2 YYREEE come from the germline V gene (reference sequence). This clone was found a few times. How the authors handled the data: Amplification from reference gene primers served as the basis for estimated nucleated cell counts. Some clones are missing from TCRdb's copy, which holds only in-frame ones; the method was immunoSEQ multiplex PCR. D and trimming come from the DNA, and the V and J calls and clone size come from that table. The sample comprises 200,000 to 250,000 clones, 60% to 85% of which are singletons, and 7.2% rests with the top ten.

The chain recombines TRBV5-4 with TRBJ1-1; D is unresolved. This TCR was recovered from a woman between 65 and 79 years old with acute or convalescent COVID-19. The sample consisted of peripheral blood. The CDR3 sequence is CASSSTTGNTEAFF. The CDR3 nucleotides read TGTGCCAGCAGCTCGACGACGGGGAACACTGAAGCTTTCTTT.